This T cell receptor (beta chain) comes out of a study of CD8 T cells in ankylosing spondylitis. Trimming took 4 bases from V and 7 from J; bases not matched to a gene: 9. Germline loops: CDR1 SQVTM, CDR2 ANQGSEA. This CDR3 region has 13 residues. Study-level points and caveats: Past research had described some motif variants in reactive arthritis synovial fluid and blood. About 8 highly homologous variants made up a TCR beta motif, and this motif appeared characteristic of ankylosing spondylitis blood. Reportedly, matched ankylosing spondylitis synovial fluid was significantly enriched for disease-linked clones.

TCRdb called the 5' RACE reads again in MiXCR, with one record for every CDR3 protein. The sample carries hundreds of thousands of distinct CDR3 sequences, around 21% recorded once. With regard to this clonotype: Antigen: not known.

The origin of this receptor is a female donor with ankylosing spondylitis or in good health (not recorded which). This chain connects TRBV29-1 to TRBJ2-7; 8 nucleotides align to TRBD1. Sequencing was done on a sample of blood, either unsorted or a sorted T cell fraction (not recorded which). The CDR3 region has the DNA TGCAGCGTTGTCTGCCAGGGGGCAGGGGAGCAGTACTTC. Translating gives CSVVCQGAGEQYF.